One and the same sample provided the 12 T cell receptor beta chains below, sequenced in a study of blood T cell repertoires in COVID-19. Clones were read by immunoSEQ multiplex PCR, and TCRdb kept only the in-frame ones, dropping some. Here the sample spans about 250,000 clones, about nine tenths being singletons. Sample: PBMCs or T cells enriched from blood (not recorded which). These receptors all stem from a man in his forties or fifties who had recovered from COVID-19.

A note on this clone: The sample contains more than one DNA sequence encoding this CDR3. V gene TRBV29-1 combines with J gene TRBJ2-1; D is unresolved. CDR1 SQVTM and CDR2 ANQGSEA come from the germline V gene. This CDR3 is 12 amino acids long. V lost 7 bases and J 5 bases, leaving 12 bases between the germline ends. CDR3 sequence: CSGGPPNNEQFF. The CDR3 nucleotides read TGCAGCGGTGGGCCACCCAACAATGAGCAGTTCTTC.

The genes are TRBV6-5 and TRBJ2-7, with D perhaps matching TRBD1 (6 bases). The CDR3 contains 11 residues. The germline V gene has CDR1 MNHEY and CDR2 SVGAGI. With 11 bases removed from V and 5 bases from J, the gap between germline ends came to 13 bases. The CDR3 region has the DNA TGTGCCGTACACAGGGCCCACGAGCAGTACTTC. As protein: CAVHRAHEQYF.

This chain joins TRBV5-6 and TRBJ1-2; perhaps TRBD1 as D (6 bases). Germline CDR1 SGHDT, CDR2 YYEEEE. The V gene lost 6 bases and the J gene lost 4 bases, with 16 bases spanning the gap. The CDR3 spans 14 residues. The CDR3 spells CASILGGLVYGYTF. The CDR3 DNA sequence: TGTGCCAGCATCCTCGGGGGGCTCGTCTATGGCTACACCTTC.

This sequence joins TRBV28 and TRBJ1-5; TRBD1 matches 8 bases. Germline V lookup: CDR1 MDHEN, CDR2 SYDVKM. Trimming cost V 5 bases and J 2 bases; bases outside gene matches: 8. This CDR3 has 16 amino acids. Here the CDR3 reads CASSEPTGGGNQPQHF. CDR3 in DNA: TGTGCCAGCAGTGAGCCAACAGGGGGGGGCAATCAGCCCCAGCATTTT. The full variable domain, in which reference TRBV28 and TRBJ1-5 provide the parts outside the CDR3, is DVKVTQSSRYLVKRTGEKVFLECVQDMDHENMFWYRQDPGLGLRLIYFSYDVKMKEKGDIPEGYSVSREKKERFSLILESASTNQTSMYLCASSEPTGGGNQPQHFGDGTRLSIL.

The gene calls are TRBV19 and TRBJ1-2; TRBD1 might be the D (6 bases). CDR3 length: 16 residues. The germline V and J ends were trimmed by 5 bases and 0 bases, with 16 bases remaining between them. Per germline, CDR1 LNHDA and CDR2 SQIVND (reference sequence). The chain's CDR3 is CASSLGTPEPNYGYTF. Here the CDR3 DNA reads TGTGCCAGTAGTTTGGGGACACCTGAACCTAACTATGGCTACACCTTC.

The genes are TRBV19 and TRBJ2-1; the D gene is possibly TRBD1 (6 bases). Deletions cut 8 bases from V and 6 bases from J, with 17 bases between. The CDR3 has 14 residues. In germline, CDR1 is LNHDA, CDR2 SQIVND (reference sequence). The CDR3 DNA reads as TGTGCCAGTGGGGACATATGGGTTGGCAATGAGCAGTTCTTC. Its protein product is CASGDIWVGNEQFF.

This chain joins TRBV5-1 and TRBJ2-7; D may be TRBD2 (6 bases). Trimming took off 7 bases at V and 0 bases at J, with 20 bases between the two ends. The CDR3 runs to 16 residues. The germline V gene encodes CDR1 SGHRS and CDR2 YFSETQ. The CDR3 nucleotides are TGCGCCAGCTCCTCTAGTCGTAGCGGTCCCTCCTACGAGCAGTACTTC. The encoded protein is CASSSSRSGPSYEQYF.

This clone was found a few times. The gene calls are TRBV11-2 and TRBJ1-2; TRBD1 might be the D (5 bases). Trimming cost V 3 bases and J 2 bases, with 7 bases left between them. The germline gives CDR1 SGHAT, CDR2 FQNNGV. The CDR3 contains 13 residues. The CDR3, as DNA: TGTGCCAGCAGCTTGGGACTAAACTATGGCTACACCTTC. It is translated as CASSLGLNYGYTF.

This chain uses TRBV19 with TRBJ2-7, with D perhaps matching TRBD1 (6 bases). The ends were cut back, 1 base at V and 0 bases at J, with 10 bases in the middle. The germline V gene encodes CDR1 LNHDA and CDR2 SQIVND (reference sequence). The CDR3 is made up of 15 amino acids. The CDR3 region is CASSIGGQSSYEQYF. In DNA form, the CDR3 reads TGTGCCAGTAGTATAGGGGGGCAAAGCTCCTACGAGCAGTACTTC.

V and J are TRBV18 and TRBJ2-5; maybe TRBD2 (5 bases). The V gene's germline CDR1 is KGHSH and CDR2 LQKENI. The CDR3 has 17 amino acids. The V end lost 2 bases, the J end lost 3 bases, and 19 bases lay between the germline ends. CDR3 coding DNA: TGTGCCAGCTCACCAGGTATTCAAGAGGGCCGAGAAGAGACCCAGTACTTC. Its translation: CASSPGIQEGREETQYF. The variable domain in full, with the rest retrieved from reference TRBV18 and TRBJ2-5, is NAGVMQNPRHLVRRRGQEARLRCSPMKGHSHVYWYRQLPEEGLKFMVYLQKENIIDESGMPKERFSAEFPKEGPSILRIQQVVRGDSAAYFCASSPGIQEGREETQYFGPGTRLLVL.

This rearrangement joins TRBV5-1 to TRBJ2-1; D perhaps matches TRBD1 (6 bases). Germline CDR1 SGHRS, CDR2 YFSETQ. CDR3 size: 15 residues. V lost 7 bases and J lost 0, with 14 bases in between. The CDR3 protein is CASASQGVSYNEQFF. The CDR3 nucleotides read TGCGCCAGCGCGTCACAGGGTGTCTCCTACAATGAGCAGTTCTTC.

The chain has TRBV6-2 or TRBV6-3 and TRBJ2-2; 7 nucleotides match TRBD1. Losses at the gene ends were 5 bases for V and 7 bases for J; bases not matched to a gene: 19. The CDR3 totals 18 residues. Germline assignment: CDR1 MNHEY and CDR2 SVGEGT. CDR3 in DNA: TGTGCCAGCAGTCGTTCAACAGGGGTGATTGATAGTGTCGGGGAGCTGTTTTTT. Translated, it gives CASSRSTGVIDSVGELFF.